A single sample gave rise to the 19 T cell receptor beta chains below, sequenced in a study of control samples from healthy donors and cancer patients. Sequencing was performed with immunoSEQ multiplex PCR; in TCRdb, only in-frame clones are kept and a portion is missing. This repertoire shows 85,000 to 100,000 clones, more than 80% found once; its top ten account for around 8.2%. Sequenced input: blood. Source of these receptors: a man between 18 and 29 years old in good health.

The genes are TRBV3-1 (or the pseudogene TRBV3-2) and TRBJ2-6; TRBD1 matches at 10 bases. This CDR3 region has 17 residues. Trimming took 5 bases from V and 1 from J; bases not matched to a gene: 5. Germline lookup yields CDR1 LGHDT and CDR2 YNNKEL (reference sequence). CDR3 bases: TGTGCCAGCAGCAGGGACAGGGGCTGGTCTGGGGCCAACGTCCTGACTTTC. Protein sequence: CASSRDRGWSGANVLTF.

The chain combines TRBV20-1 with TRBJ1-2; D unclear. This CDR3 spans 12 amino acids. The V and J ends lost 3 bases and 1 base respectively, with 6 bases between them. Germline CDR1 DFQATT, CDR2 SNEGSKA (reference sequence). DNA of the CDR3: TGCAGTGCTAGTACGGTTAACTATGGCTACACCTTC. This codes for CSASTVNYGYTF.

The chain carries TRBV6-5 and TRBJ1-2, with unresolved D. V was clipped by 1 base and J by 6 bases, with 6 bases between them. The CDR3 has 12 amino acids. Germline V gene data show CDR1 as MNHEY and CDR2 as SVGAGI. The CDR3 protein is CASSYFGDGYTF. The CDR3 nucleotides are TGTGCCAGCAGTTACTTTGGTGATGGCTACACCTTC.

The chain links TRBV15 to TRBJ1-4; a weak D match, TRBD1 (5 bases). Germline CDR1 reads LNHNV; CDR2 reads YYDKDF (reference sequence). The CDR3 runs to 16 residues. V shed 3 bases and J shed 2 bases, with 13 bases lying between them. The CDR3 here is CATSSPSWGTNEKLFF. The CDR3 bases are TGTGCCACCAGCAGCCCCAGCTGGGGGACTAATGAAAAACTGTTTTTT.

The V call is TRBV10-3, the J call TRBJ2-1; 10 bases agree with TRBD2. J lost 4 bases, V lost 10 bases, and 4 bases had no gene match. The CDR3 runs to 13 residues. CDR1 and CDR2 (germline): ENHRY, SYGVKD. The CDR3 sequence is CATTSGDYNEQFF. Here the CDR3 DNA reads TGTGCCACCACTAGCGGGGATTACAATGAGCAGTTCTTC.

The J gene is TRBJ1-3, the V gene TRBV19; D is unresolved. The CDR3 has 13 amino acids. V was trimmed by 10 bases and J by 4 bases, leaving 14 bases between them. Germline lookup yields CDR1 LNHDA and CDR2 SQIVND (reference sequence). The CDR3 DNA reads TGTGCCACCGCGAGTCTGGAAGGAAACACCATATATTTT. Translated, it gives CATASLEGNTIYF. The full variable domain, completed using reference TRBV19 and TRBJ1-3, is DGGITQSPKYLFRKEGQNVTLSCEQNLNHDAMYWYRQDPGQGLRLIYYSQIVNDFQKGDIAEGYSVSREKKESFPLTVTSAQKNPTAFYLCATASLEGNTIYFGEGSWLTVV.

The CDR3 sequence: CASSQDWDINQPQHF. The CDR3, as DNA: TGCGCCAGCAGCCAAGATTGGGACATTAATCAGCCCCAGCATTTT. The chain links TRBV4-1 to TRBJ1-5; TRBD1 is a possible D gene (6 bases). Deletions cut 0 bases from V and 4 bases from J, with 10 bases between. The CDR3 sequence is 15 residues long. The germline CDR1 and CDR2 sequences are MGHRA and YSYEKL.

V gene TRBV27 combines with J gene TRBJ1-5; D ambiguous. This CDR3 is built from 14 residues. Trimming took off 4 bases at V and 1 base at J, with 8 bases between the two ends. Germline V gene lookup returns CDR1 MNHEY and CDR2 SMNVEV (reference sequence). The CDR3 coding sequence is TGTGCCAGCAGTTACCTGGGCAGCAATCAGCCCCAGCATTTT. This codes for CASSYLGSNQPQHF.

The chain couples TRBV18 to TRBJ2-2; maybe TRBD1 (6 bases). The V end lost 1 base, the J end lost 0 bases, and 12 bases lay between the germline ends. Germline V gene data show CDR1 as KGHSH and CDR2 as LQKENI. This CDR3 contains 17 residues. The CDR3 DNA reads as TGTGCCAGCTCACCACGAACAGGGTTTTCGAACACCGGGGAGCTGTTTTTT. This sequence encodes CASSPRTGFSNTGELFF.

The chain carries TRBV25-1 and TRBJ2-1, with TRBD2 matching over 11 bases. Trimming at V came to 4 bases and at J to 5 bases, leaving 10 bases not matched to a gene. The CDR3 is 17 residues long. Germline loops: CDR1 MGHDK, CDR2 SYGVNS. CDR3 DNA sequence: TGTGCCAGCAGTGCCGAAAAGACTAGCGGGGCGAACAATGAGCAGTTCTTC. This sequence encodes CASSAEKTSGANNEQFF.

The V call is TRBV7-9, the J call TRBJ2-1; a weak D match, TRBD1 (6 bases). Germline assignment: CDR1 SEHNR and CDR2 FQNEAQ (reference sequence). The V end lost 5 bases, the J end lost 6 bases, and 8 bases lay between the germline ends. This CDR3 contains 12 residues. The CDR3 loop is CASSVQGNEQFF. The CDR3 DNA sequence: TGTGCCAGCAGCGTACAGGGCAATGAGCAGTTCTTC.

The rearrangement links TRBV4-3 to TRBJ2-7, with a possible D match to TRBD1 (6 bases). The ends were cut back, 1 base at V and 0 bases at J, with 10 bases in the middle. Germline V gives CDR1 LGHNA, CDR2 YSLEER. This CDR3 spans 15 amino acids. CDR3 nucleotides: TGCGCCAGCAGCCAAGTGGGACAAGGCTCCTACGAGCAGTACTTC. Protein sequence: CASSQVGQGSYEQYF.

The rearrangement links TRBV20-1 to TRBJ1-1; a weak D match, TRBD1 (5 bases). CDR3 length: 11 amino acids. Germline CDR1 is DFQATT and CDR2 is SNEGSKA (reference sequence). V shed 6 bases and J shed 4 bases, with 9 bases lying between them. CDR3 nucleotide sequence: TGCAGTGCAGAGAGGGGCACTGAAGCTTTCTTT. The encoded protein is CSAERGTEAFF.

The CDR3 sequence: CASSLQGTGELFF. The CDR3 nucleotides read TGTGCCAGCAGTTTACAGGGGACCGGGGAGCTGTTTTTT. The V call is TRBV12-3 or TRBV12-4, the J call TRBJ2-2; D is perhaps TRBD1 (6 bases). V was trimmed by 2 bases and J by 5 bases, leaving 6 bases between them. The CDR3 spans 13 residues.

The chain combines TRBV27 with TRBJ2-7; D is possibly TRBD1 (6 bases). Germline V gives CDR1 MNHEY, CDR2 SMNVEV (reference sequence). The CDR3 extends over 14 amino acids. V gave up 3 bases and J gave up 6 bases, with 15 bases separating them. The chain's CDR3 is CASSFRDIAREQYF. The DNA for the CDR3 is TGTGCCAGCAGTTTCCGGGACATAGCTCGCGAGCAGTACTTC.

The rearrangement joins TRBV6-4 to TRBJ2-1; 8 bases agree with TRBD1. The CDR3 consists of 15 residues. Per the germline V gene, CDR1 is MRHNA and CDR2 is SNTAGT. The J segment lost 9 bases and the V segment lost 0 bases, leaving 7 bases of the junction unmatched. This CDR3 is CASSDSVGQGAEQFF. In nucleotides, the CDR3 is TGTGCCAGCAGTGACTCGGTGGGGCAGGGGGCTGAGCAGTTCTTC.

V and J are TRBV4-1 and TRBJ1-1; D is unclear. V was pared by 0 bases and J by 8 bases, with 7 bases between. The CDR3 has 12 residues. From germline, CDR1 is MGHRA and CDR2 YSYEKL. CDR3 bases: TGCGCCAGCAGCCAAGATAGGCGGGAAGCTTTCTTT. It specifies CASSQDRREAFF.

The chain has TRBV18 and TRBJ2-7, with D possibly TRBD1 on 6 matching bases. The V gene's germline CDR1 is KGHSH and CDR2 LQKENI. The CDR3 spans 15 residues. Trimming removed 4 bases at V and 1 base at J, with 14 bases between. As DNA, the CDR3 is TGTGCCAGCTCACACGGAACAGGGCTGTCCTACGAGCAGTACTTC. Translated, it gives CASSHGTGLSYEQYF.

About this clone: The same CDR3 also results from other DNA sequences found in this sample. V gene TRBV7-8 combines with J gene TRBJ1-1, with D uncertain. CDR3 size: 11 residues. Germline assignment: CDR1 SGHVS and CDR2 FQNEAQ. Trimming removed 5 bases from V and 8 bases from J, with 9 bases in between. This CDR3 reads CASSLRSEAFF. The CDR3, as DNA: TGTGCCAGCAGCCTCAGGTCCGAAGCTTTCTTT.